This TCR beta chain was obtained from a study of identical twins' blood T cells. Study-wide points: Shared environment remains a possible cause of twin similarity. Twins shared about as many clonotypes as their cloneset sizes predicted.

TCRdb fed the 5' RACE reads into MiXCR, producing one record per CDR3 protein. This sample has 350,000 to 400,000 distinct CDR3 sequences, with 28% found just once. This clonotype was picked up one time. The target antigen is unknown. The CDR3 sequence is 14 residues long. Germline V gene sequence: CDR1 SQVTM, CDR2 ANQGSEA. Trimming stripped 0 bases from V and 5 bases from J, with 13 bases between. The sequence came from a woman between 18 and 50 years old in good health. The chain uses TRBV29-1 and TRBJ2-5; TRBD1 or TRBD2 may be the D gene (5 bases each). The sample taken for sequencing was PBMCs. Here the CDR3 DNA reads TGCAGCGTTGAAGATCTGGTCTGGGGGGAGACCCAGTACTTC. It specifies CSVEDLVWGETQYF.